This record concerns one T cell receptor (beta chain) sequence. This sample is part of a study of control samples from healthy donors and cancer patients. Sequenced by immunoSEQ multiplex PCR; TCRdb stores in-frame clones only, minus some. The table includes around 180,000 clones, around 88% detected once. The clonotype was recovered from a woman aged 25-40 years in good health. The sequencing input was blood.

The CDR3 nucleotides are TGTGCCAGCAGTGCACAGACAGGGCCCTATAATTCACCCCTCCACTTT. Translated: CASSAQTGPYNSPLHF. This chain connects TRBV25-1 to TRBJ1-6; 7 nucleotides match TRBD1. Losses at the gene ends were 4 bases for V and 2 bases for J; bases not matched to a gene: 5. Germline CDR1 reads MGHDK; CDR2 reads SYGVNS. The CDR3 runs 16 residues.